These 13 T cell receptor beta chains were sequenced from one sample in a study of beta chain features in type 1 diabetes. Their target antigens are unknown. Study-level findings and limits: TCRB CDR3s from Type 1 diabetes patients were moderately but significantly shorter in all four CD4+ subsets.

The whole isolated RNA underwent reverse transcription, so sequencing captured expressed TCRB transcripts. TCRdb's copy holds only in-frame clones and misses some; the assay was immunoSEQ multiplex PCR. Seen here are some 640,000 clones, about 14% observed once, and the top ten hold approximately 0.042%. Material for sequencing was naive CD4+ T cells from blood. Source of these receptors: a man between 18 and 29 years old with type 1 diabetes.

The chain joins TRBV7-9 to TRBJ2-3, with D possibly TRBD1 on 5 matching bases. CDR1 and CDR2 (germline): SEHNR, FQNEAQ (reference sequence). Deletions cut 5 bases from V and 3 bases from J, with 18 bases between. The CDR3 runs to 16 residues. The DNA of the CDR3 is TGTGCCAGCAGCCCCTTGGTCAGGGTCGTGACAGATACGCAGTATTTT. Translation gives CASSPLVRVVTDTQYF.

The table lists this clone with a few counts. V gene TRBV29-1 combines with J gene TRBJ1-1, with 7 bases that match TRBD1. CDR3 length: 14 residues. With V trimmed by 5 bases and J by 1 base, 7 bases remained unmatched. CDR1 is SQVTM, CDR2 ANQGSEA, per germline. CDR3 DNA sequence: TGCAGCGTTATCCAGGGGGGGAAGAACACTGAAGCTTTCTTT. It codes for CSVIQGGKNTEAFF.

This chain links TRBV6-5 with TRBJ2-7; D gene unclear. The V gene's germline CDR1 is MNHEY and CDR2 SVGAGI. Trimming removed 5 bases at V and 5 bases at J, with 13 bases between. The CDR3 totals 13 residues. The chain's CDR3 is CASSTPRGHEQYF. The DNA for the CDR3 is TGTGCCAGCAGTACCCCTCGAGGTCACGAGCAGTACTTC.

The chain is built from TRBV15 and TRBJ2-3; D uncertain. Trimming shortened V by 1 base and J by 6 bases, and 11 bases separated the two germline ends. The CDR3 is 14 residues long. The germline CDR1 and CDR2 sequences are LNHNV and YYDKDF (reference sequence). This chain's CDR3 is CATSRAGSRDTQYF. The CDR3 bases are TGTGCCACCAGCAGAGCGGGCAGCCGGGATACGCAGTATTTT. The whole variable domain, remainder taken from reference TRBV15 and TRBJ2-3, is DAMVIQNPRYQVTQFGKPVTLSCSQTLNHNVMYWYQQKSSQAPKLLFHYYDKDFNNEADTPDNFQSRRPNTSFCFLDIRSPGLGDTAMYLCATSRAGSRDTQYFGPGTRLTVL.

A few counts support this clone. J is TRBJ2-7 and V is TRBV4-3, with 9 positions matching TRBD1. This CDR3 is built from 16 residues. Germline V lookup: CDR1 LGHNA, CDR2 YSLEER. Unmatched junction bases numbered 9, after V lost 3 bases and J lost 3 bases. The CDR3, as DNA: TGCGCCAGCAGCCAGCTGACGGGACAGGGTATCTACGAGCAGTACTTC. Amino acids: CASSQLTGQGIYEQYF.

The chain uses TRBV7-2 and TRBJ2-5; 7 nucleotides match TRBD2. The CDR3 has 14 residues. CDR1 and CDR2 from the germline V gene are SGHTA and FQGNSA. V lost 5 bases, J lost 3 bases, and 6 bases stayed unmatched. CDR3 amino acids: CASSAGLPKETQYF. The CDR3 bases are TGTGCCAGCAGCGCGGGACTACCTAAAGAGACCCAGTACTTC.

A few counts support this clone. V is TRBV5-4 and J is TRBJ1-2; no clear D. V was shortened by 0 bases and J by 7 bases, with 10 bases between the two germline ends. The CDR3 runs to 13 residues. Germline CDR1 and CDR2: SGHNT and YYREEE (reference sequence). The CDR3 here is CASSLDPLGGYTF. CDR3 DNA: TGTGCCAGCAGCTTGGACCCTCTCGGTGGCTACACCTTC.

The table lists this clone with a few counts. DNA for the CDR3: TGTGCCTGGAGTGACAGATTGAACACTGAAGCTTTCTTT. Its protein product is CAWSDRLNTEAFF. The J gene is TRBJ1-1, the V gene TRBV30; D gene ambiguous. The CDR3 runs to 13 residues. Trimming took 1 base from V and 0 from J, leaving 6 bases between them. Per germline, CDR1 GTSNPN and CDR2 SVGIG (reference sequence).

This clone was recorded a few times. This chain connects TRBV11-2 to TRBJ1-5, with D perhaps TRBD1 (6 bases). This CDR3 is 13 amino acids long. Germline-derived CDR1 and CDR2 are SGHAT and FQNNGV. Trimming removed 6 bases from V and 7 bases from J, with 13 bases in between. The CDR3 loop is CASSLQGSQPQHF. As DNA, the CDR3 is TGTGCCAGCAGTTTACAGGGTTCGCAGCCCCAGCATTTT.

This clone was seen only a few times. Written as DNA, the CDR3 is TGTGCCAGCAGCTCGTGGGCCACGGCCAACGTCCTGACTTTC. Amino acid sequence: CASSSWATANVLTF. The V call is TRBV7-2, the J call TRBJ2-6; D unclear. Trimming removed 4 bases from V and 6 bases from J, with 10 bases in between. The CDR3 covers 14 residues. Germline lookup yields CDR1 SGHTA and CDR2 FQGNSA.

The rearrangement uses TRBV30 and TRBJ1-5, with D possibly being TRBD1 (6 bases). Trimming took off 3 bases at V and 2 bases at J, with 14 bases between the two ends. Germline CDR1 GTSNPN, CDR2 SVGIG (reference sequence). The CDR3 runs 15 residues. The DNA of the CDR3 is TGTGCCTGGAGCCCGGACAGTTCTGGCAATCAGCCCCAGCATTTT. It encodes CAWSPDSSGNQPQHF. The full variable domain, rest sourced from reference TRBV30 and TRBJ1-5, is SQTIHQWPATLVQPVGSPLSLECTVEGTSNPNLYWYRQAAGRGLQLLFYSVGIGQISSEVPQNLSASRPQDRQFILSSKKLLLSDSGFYLCAWSPDSSGNQPQHFGDGTRLSIL.

V is TRBV30 and J is TRBJ2-7; D possibly matches TRBD1 or TRBD2 (5 bases each). CDR1 GTSNPN and CDR2 SVGIG come from the germline V gene (reference sequence). Trimming cost V 0 bases and J 9 bases, with 15 bases left between them. The CDR3 sequence is 13 residues long. CDR3 in amino acids: CAWSVKTSGRQYF. The CDR3 nucleotides are TGTGCCTGGAGTGTAAAAACGTCGGGACGGCAGTACTTC.

J is TRBJ1-5 and V is TRBV7-2; D is unclear. Germline V gene data show CDR1 as SGHTA and CDR2 as FQGNSA. Trimming cost V 3 bases and J 5 bases, with 11 bases left between them. The CDR3 has 14 residues. Here the CDR3 reads CASSFASRDQPQHF. CDR3 sequence (DNA): TGTGCCAGCAGCTTTGCATCCCGGGATCAGCCCCAGCATTTT.